The next 32 T cell receptor beta chains were all read from a single sample in a study of cytotoxic CD8 clonotypes in ibrutinib-treated CLL. Repertoires were generated with immunoSEQ multiplex PCR, while TCRdb's copy carries only in-frame clones and drops some. Of some 130,000 clones in the sample, 70% to 90% were seen once. The specimen comprised PBMCs, sampled after 24 months of ibrutinib treatment. Receptors originate from a human donor with chronic lymphocytic leukemia.

This clone was seen a handful of times. The chain joins TRBV7-2 to TRBJ1-6; D call uncertain. CDR1 is SGHTA, CDR2 FQGNSA, per germline. The CDR3 is 16 amino acids. The V gene lost 5 bases and the J gene lost 5 bases, with 16 bases spanning the gap. The CDR3 DNA follows: TGTGCCAGCAGCCGTAGACGGAATATAGATAATTCACCCCTCCACTTT. It specifies CASSRRRNIDNSPLHF.

The gene calls are TRBV6-5 and TRBJ2-2; 8 bases are a match to TRBD1. Trimming took 6 bases from V and 4 from J; bases not matched to a gene: 7. The CDR3 loop spans 15 amino acids. Per the germline V gene, CDR1 is MNHEY and CDR2 is SVGAGI. CDR3 nucleotides: TGTGCCAGCAGGTCAGGGGGCGCCGGCACCGGGGAGCTGTTTTTT. It codes for CASRSGGAGTGELFF.

This clone was picked up one time. The rearrangement joins TRBV28 to TRBJ2-7, with D possibly being TRBD2 (6 bases). Trimming took off 7 bases at V and 2 bases at J, with 18 bases between the two ends. Germline CDR1 MDHEN, CDR2 SYDVKM. The CDR3 contains 15 residues. In nucleotides, the CDR3 is TGTGCCAGCAAGGTTGGGACTGGGTCCCCCTACGAGCAGTACTTC. The encoded protein is CASKVGTGSPYEQYF.

V is TRBV7-2 and J is TRBJ1-4, with 8 bases that match TRBD1. The germline gives CDR1 SGHTA, CDR2 FQGNSA. With V trimmed by 5 bases and J by 6 bases, 8 bases remained unmatched. The CDR3 is 15 amino acids. The CDR3 here is CASSNPRGQDEKLFF. CDR3 nucleotide sequence: TGTGCCAGCAGCAACCCACGGGGACAGGATGAAAAACTGTTTTTT.

V gene TRBV6-5 combines with J gene TRBJ2-7; D remains ambiguous. Trimming removed 6 bases at V and 2 bases at J, with 11 bases between. CDR1 MNHEY and CDR2 SVGAGI come from the germline V gene. The CDR3 consists of 13 residues. CDR3 sequence reads: CASSQALTYEQYF. CDR3 DNA: TGTGCCAGCAGCCAGGCCCTAACCTACGAGCAGTACTTC.

The rearrangement uses TRBV18 and TRBJ1-2; D is undetermined. The CDR3 has 13 amino acids. Trimming removed 3 bases at V and 2 bases at J, with 7 bases between. Germline CDR1 reads KGHSH; CDR2 reads LQKENI. CDR3 in DNA: TGTGCCAGCTCACCGACGGAGAACTATGGCTACACCTTC. Amino acid sequence: CASSPTENYGYTF.

The rearrangement uses TRBV5-4 and TRBJ2-5; the match to TRBD2 covers 10 bases. The length of the CDR3 is 16 residues. CDR1 is SGHNT, CDR2 YYREEE, per germline (reference sequence). The junction had 7 bases not matched to a gene; V was cut back by 0 bases and J by 5 bases. In nucleotides, the CDR3 is TGTGCCAGCAGCTTGGCTCCTAGCGGGGGACGGGAGACCCAGTACTTC. It specifies CASSLAPSGGRETQYF.

This sequence joins TRBV4-3 and TRBJ2-5; possibly TRBD2 for D (6 bases). Looked up from germline, CDR1 is LGHNA and CDR2 is YSLEER. V lost 0 bases, J lost 1 base, and 15 bases lay in between. This CDR3 region has 17 residues. The CDR3 spells CASSQDQVGGSQETQYF. Here the CDR3 DNA reads TGCGCCAGCAGCCAAGATCAGGTCGGGGGTTCCCAAGAGACCCAGTACTTC.

In this sample, this clone turned up a few times. J is TRBJ2-3 and V is TRBV7-9; tentatively, D is TRBD1 or TRBD2 (6 bases each). In germline, CDR1 is SEHNR, CDR2 FQNEAQ (reference sequence). This CDR3 is built from 16 residues. V gave up 5 bases and J gave up 4 bases, with 19 bases separating them. The chain's CDR3 is CASSGGGNLLADTQYF. The CDR3 coding sequence is TGTGCCAGCAGCGGAGGGGGTAACTTGTTAGCAGATACGCAGTATTTT.

The chain has TRBV28 and TRBJ1-3; no firm D call. The CDR3 runs 13 residues. Germline assignment: CDR1 MDHEN and CDR2 SYDVKM. Trimming left V 7 bases short and J 0 bases short, with 7 bases between. CDR3 region: CASMRSSGNTIYF. The CDR3 region has the DNA TGTGCCAGCATGCGGTCCTCTGGAAACACCATATATTTT.

The CDR3, as DNA: TGTGCCAGCTCCCAGACAAAGTTCTATGGCTACACCTTC. Amino acids: CASSQTKFYGYTF. The rearrangement joins TRBV18 to TRBJ1-2, with unresolved D. Germline CDR1 and CDR2: KGHSH and LQKENI. V lost 6 bases, J lost 4 bases, and 12 bases lay in between. The CDR3 consists of 13 residues. Looking up the rest from reference TRBV18 and TRBJ1-2 gives the full variable domain: NAGVMQNPRHLVRRRGQEARLRCSPMKGHSHVYWYRQLPEEGLKFMVYLQKENIIDESGMPKERFSAEFPKEGPSILRIQQVVRGDSAAYFCASSQTKFYGYTFGSGTRLTVV.

The chain is built from TRBV2 and TRBJ1-4, with D possibly TRBD1 on 5 matching bases. Trimming pared 5 bases from V and 7 bases from J, leaving 17 bases between. The CDR3 consists of 15 residues. Germline V gene data show CDR1 as SNHLY and CDR2 as FYNNEI. This chain's CDR3 is CASSRTEGRGEKLFF. In DNA form, the CDR3 reads TGTGCCAGCAGTAGGACTGAGGGGCGGGGTGAAAAACTGTTTTTT.

The V gene is TRBV9, the J gene TRBJ1-3, with unresolved D. V was clipped by 0 bases and J by 8 bases, with 24 bases between them. Germline-derived CDR1 and CDR2 are SGDLS and YYNGEE. The CDR3 has 18 amino acids. The CDR3 region has the DNA TGTGCCAGCAGCGTAGGCATAGAGGACTCCCTATGGAGGGACACCATATATTTT. Its translation: CASSVGIEDSLWRDTIYF. Using reference TRBV9 and TRBJ1-3 for the parts outside the CDR3, the full variable domain is DSGVTQTPKHLITATGQRVTLRCSPRSGDLSVYWYQQSLDQGLQFLIQYYNGEERAKGNILERFSAQQFPDLHSELNLSSLELGDSALYFCASSVGIEDSLWRDTIYFGEGSWLTVV.

The V and J genes are TRBV5-1 and TRBJ2-2; possible D gene TRBD1, 6 bases. Trimming cost V 5 bases and J 1 base, with 12 bases left between them. This CDR3 spans 15 amino acids. The germline V gene encodes CDR1 SGHRS and CDR2 YFSETQ. Written as DNA, the CDR3 is TGCGCCAGCAGACAGGGCGACAGGAACACCGGGGAGCTGTTTTTT. Protein sequence: CASRQGDRNTGELFF.

This clone was picked up a small number of times. The chain uses TRBV28 and TRBJ1-3; possibly TRBD1 for D (5 bases). Germline V gene data show CDR1 as MDHEN and CDR2 as SYDVKM. The CDR3 has 13 residues. Deletions cut 6 bases from V and 8 bases from J, with 14 bases between. The CDR3 bases are TGTGCCAGCAGGAAGCAGGGTTTACACACCATATATTTT. This gives the protein CASRKQGLHTIYF.

The chain employs TRBV2 and TRBJ1-2; D unclear. Looked up from germline, CDR1 is SNHLY and CDR2 is FYNNEI. Between the trimmed V and J ends, which lost 6 bases and 4 bases, there was a span of 12 bases. This CDR3 has 13 residues. CDR3 sequence: CASSAPRTYGYTF. The CDR3 DNA sequence: TGTGCCAGCAGCGCGCCTAGGACCTATGGCTACACCTTC.

V gene TRBV28 combines with J gene TRBJ1-2; possible D gene TRBD1, 5 bases. The CDR3 spans 14 residues. Trimming removed 3 bases at V and 4 bases at J, with 12 bases between. The V gene's germline CDR1 is MDHEN and CDR2 SYDVKM. In nucleotides, the CDR3 is TGTGCCAGCAGTTTCCAGGGAGGGGCCTATGGCTACACCTTC. It specifies CASSFQGGAYGYTF.

This chain connects TRBV5-1 to TRBJ2-7, with D possibly matching TRBD2 (6 bases). Trimming took 4 bases from V and 0 from J, leaving 26 bases between them. The CDR3 sequence is 19 residues long. Per germline, CDR1 SGHRS and CDR2 YFSETQ. CDR3 residues: CASSLWDWPTRDNSYEQYF. The DNA of the CDR3 is TGCGCCAGCAGCCTTTGGGACTGGCCGACTAGGGATAACTCCTACGAGCAGTACTTC. Full variable domain (remainder filled in from reference TRBV5-1 and TRBJ2-7): KAGVTQTPRYLIKTRGQQVTLSCSPISGHRSVSWYQQTPGQGLQFLFEYFSETQRNKGNFPGRFSGRQFSNSRSEMNVSTLELGDSALYLCASSLWDWPTRDNSYEQYFGPGTRLTVT.

The V call is TRBV29-1, the J call TRBJ1-2, with D perhaps TRBD1 (6 bases). Germline V gene data show CDR1 as SQVTM and CDR2 as ANQGSEA. V lost 7 bases to trimming and J lost 8 bases, with 17 bases between them. The CDR3 spans 12 residues. In nucleotides, the CDR3 is TGCAGCGGGGAAGGGGGTGTAGGCGGCTACACCTTC. Protein: CSGEGGVGGYTF. The whole variable domain, remainder taken from reference TRBV29-1 and TRBJ1-2, is SAVISQKPSRDICQRGTSLTIQCQVDSQVTMMFWYRQQPGQSLTLIATANQGSEATYESGFVIDKFPISRPNLTFSTLTVSNMSPEDSSIYLCSGEGGVGGYTFGSGTRLTVV.

This clone has just a few counts. The chain is built from TRBV30 and TRBJ1-5; D not resolved. V was trimmed by 0 bases and J by 6 bases, leaving 9 bases between them. The CDR3 totals 13 residues. Germline values: CDR1 GTSNPN, CDR2 SVGIG (reference sequence). The CDR3 is CAWSVRSGQPQHF. DNA for the CDR3: TGTGCCTGGAGTGTACGGTCGGGTCAGCCCCAGCATTTT.

In its sample, this clone was seen once. The chain joins TRBV2 to TRBJ2-7; tentatively, D is TRBD2 (5 bases). The CDR3 contains 13 residues. Germline CDR1 SNHLY, CDR2 FYNNEI. Deletions cut 7 bases from V and 6 bases from J, with 16 bases between. The CDR3 DNA reads as TGTGCCAGCACCGAGGAGCGGAACGGCGAGCAGTACTTC. Translation: CASTEERNGEQYF.

The V call is TRBV19, the J call TRBJ1-1; no definite D call. The CDR3 length is 13 residues. CDR1 and CDR2 (germline): LNHDA, SQIVND (reference sequence). V lost 6 bases to trimming and J lost 6 bases, with 14 bases between them. As DNA, the CDR3 is TGTGCCAGTAGGACCCAAGTGGACCCTGAAGCTTTCTTT. This encodes CASRTQVDPEAFF. Variable domain in full (rest from reference TRBV19 and TRBJ1-1): DGGITQSPKYLFRKEGQNVTLSCEQNLNHDAMYWYRQDPGQGLRLIYYSQIVNDFQKGDIAEGYSVSREKKESFPLTVTSAQKNPTAFYLCASRTQVDPEAFFGQGTRLTVV.

The V and J genes are TRBV6-5 and TRBJ1-1; D is unresolved. Trimming took 5 bases from V and 1 from J, leaving 11 bases between them. The CDR3 extends over 14 amino acids. The V gene's germline CDR1 is MNHEY and CDR2 SVGAGI. The CDR3 sequence: CASSRAQQNTEAFF. CDR3 in DNA: TGTGCCAGCAGTAGAGCACAGCAGAACACTGAAGCTTTCTTT.

Here the CDR3 reads CAIGLRSNQPQHF. Here the CDR3 DNA reads TGTGCCATCGGTCTACGTAGCAATCAGCCCCAGCATTTT. The chain is built from TRBV10-3 and TRBJ1-5; D gene uncertain. V lost 8 bases and J lost 0, with 8 bases in between. This CDR3 comprises 13 residues. The germline CDR1 and CDR2 sequences are ENHRY and SYGVKD.

The chain carries TRBV19 and TRBJ2-7; D call uncertain. Germline CDR1 LNHDA, CDR2 SQIVND (reference sequence). This CDR3 is 12 amino acids long. Trimming removed 3 bases from V and 5 bases from J, with 8 bases in between. Here the CDR3 reads CASSIGRHEQYF. The CDR3 DNA reads as TGTGCCAGTAGTATTGGCAGGCACGAGCAGTACTTC.

The J gene is TRBJ2-5, the V gene TRBV30, with 8 bases matching TRBD1. V lost 4 bases to trimming and J lost 1 base; unmatched junction nucleotides: 11. The CDR3 extends over 16 amino acids. Germline loops: CDR1 GTSNPN, CDR2 SVGIG (reference sequence). The CDR3, as DNA: TGTGCCTGGACGCCAGGGGGCAGGGGGCCCCAAGAGACCCAGTACTTC. Protein product: CAWTPGGRGPQETQYF.

V and J are TRBV5-1 and TRBJ2-1; D remains ambiguous. The germline V gene has CDR1 SGHRS and CDR2 YFSETQ. The CDR3 is 15 residues long. V lost 0 bases, J lost 3 bases, and 10 bases lay in between. DNA for the CDR3: TGCGCCAGCAGCTTGGGGGAAACGGGCTACAATGAGCAGTTCTTC. Encoded protein: CASSLGETGYNEQFF.

This clone has a handful of counts. The rearrangement uses TRBV10-3 and TRBJ2-3, with a possible D match to TRBD2 (7 bases). V was pared by 10 bases and J by 2 bases, with 16 bases between. The CDR3 is made up of 14 amino acids. Germline V CDR1 and CDR2: ENHRY, SYGVKD. The CDR3 DNA sequence: TGTGCCACCGGGGAGGGGGGCTTCACAGATACGCAGTATTTT. Encoded protein: CATGEGGFTDTQYF.

This chain uses TRBV5-4 with TRBJ2-7, with TRBD2 identical over 8 bases. CDR1 is SGHNT, CDR2 YYREEE, per germline (reference sequence). The CDR3 is 14 amino acids. The V and J ends lost 1 base and 5 bases, in that order; junction bases with no gene match: 5. The CDR3 DNA reads TGTGCCAGCAGCTTGTACGGGGGGGTAAACGAGCAGTACTTC. Its protein product is CASSLYGGVNEQYF. The entire variable domain, with the rest obtained from reference TRBV5-4 and TRBJ2-7, is as follows: ETGVTQSPTHLIKTRGQQVTLRCSSQSGHNTVSWYQQALGQGPQFIFQYYREEENGRGNFPPRFSGLQFPNYSSELNVNALELDDSALYLCASSLYGGVNEQYFGPGTRLTVT.

In its sample, this clone was seen once. The V call is TRBV18, the J call TRBJ2-3; no clear D gene. Between the trimmed V and J ends, which lost 6 bases and 1 base, there was a span of 11 bases. The CDR3 has 14 amino acids. Germline CDR1 KGHSH, CDR2 LQKENI. DNA for the CDR3: TGTGCCAGCTCGGTGAAACCCCGCACAGATACGCAGTATTTT. Encoded protein: CASSVKPRTDTQYF.

This clone came up a few times. The chain couples TRBV19 to TRBJ1-1; D unresolved. Germline CDR1 LNHDA, CDR2 SQIVND (reference sequence). The CDR3 has 17 residues. V was pared by 7 bases and J by 1 base, with 22 bases between. DNA for the CDR3: TGTGCCAGTACCCTTGGTTGGAGTCACCAAGGGAACACTGAAGCTTTCTTT. Protein sequence: CASTLGWSHQGNTEAFF. Drawing the rest from reference TRBV19 and TRBJ1-1, the complete variable domain is DGGITQSPKYLFRKEGQNVTLSCEQNLNHDAMYWYRQDPGQGLRLIYYSQIVNDFQKGDIAEGYSVSREKKESFPLTVTSAQKNPTAFYLCASTLGWSHQGNTEAFFGQGTRLTVV.

This sequence joins TRBV9 and TRBJ1-5; D gene ambiguous. Per germline, CDR1 SGDLS and CDR2 YYNGEE. The CDR3 is 14 amino acids. Trimming pared 1 base from V and 2 bases from J, leaving 7 bases between. The DNA of the CDR3 is TGTGCCAGCAGCGTATCCCCAGGCAATCAGCCCCAGCATTTT. Protein product: CASSVSPGNQPQHF.